This TCR beta chain derives from a study of TIL therapy for anti-PD-1-resistant metastatic lung cancer. The wider study: Tumors carried a median 1.5 non-synonymous mutations per megabase.

The libraries were made with immunoSEQ v3. Each library reached some 2 million read pairs, or about 5-6 million at deep level. Method: immunoSEQ multiplex PCR; TCRdb's copy keeps in-frame clones and lacks some. In the table there are 9,000 to 9,500 clones, roughly 70% of which are singletons. Of note for this clone: Its specificity is not known.

Study results and caveats: Many TIL product clones were absent from baseline tumor, suggesting clonal contraction. The cohort had more treatment-naive, never-smoker and oncogene-addicted patients than typical.

Germline loops: CDR1 SGHVS, CDR2 FQNEAQ. The V and J ends lost 6 bases and 5 bases respectively, with 20 bases between them. The CDR3 has 16 residues. Time point here: pre-treatment sample, taken before nivolumab and TIL therapy. Tumor tissue came from excised metastases, mostly pleural nodules or supraclavicular lymph nodes. The chain carries TRBV7-8 and TRBJ1-5, with a weak D call TRBD1 (5 bases). The sequence was obtained from a person between 30 and 80 years old with non-small cell lung cancer. Sample: tumor tissue, taken at baseline. The CDR3 DNA is TGTGCCAGCAGTCCCCGACGGGGCAGAGGGGATCAGCCCCAGCATTTT. It yields the protein CASSPRRGRGDQPQHF.